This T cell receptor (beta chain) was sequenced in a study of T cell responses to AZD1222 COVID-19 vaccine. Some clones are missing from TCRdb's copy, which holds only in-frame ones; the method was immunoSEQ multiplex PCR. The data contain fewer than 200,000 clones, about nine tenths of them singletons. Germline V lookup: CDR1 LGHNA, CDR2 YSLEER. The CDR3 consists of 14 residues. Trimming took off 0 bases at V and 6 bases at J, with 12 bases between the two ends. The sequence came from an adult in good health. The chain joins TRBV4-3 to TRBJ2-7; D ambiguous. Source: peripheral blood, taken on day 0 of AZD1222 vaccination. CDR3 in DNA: TGCGCCAGCAGCCAAGAAAGGAATCTAGGCGAGCAGTACTTC. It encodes CASSQERNLGEQYF.